Ten or more counts support the clone carrying this T cell receptor beta chain. Bone marrow was sampled from every patient at the time of active disease. This CDR3 is built from 15 residues. CDR1 is SEHNR, CDR2 FQNEAQ, per germline (reference sequence). J gave up 7 bases and V 3 bases, and 9 bases lay outside the gene matches. This entry is derived from a study of read filtering for tumor transcriptome and immune sequencing. From 350 to 500 ng of RNA, a library with molecular barcoded alpha/delta and beta/gamma adaptors was made. TCRdb ran MiXCR on the reads and lists one entry per CDR3 protein. The profile shows about 62,000 distinct CDR3 sequences, roughly 20% of them singletons.

The sample taken for sequencing was a population of CD138-negative cells sorted from bone marrow. The V and J genes are TRBV7-9 and TRBJ2-1; TRBD2 aligns across 7 bases. This receptor was taken from a donor at least 40 years old with multiple myeloma. The CDR3 bases are TGTGCCAGCAGCTTGACTAGCACTGGCCCTAATGAGCAGTTCTTC. Encoded protein: CASSLTSTGPNEQFF.